This TCR beta chain is from a study of Ad26.COV2.S vaccination and SARS-CoV-2 variants. Study at large: Ad26.COV2.S was injected intramuscularly once or twice, 56 days apart.

This clone showed up just once. As yet, its antigen is unknown. V lost 5 bases to trimming and J lost 2 bases, with 12 bases between them. The CDR3 extends over 14 amino acids. Germline CDR1 reads SEHNR; CDR2 reads FQNEAQ (reference sequence). Points from the study as a whole: Measurements of TCR breadth and depth may have given underestimates of the total T cell responses.

Profiled with immunoSEQ multiplex PCR; TCRdb holds only in-frame clones, not every one. The sample shows around 450,000 clones, about nine tenths of them seen only once. Treatment given: roughly 18 received Ad26.COV2.S at low or high dose, single or two shots; 5 received placebo; per-sample allocation not given. After the first vaccine or placebo injection, samples were drawn on day 63. Donation came from an adult in Boston who was aged 18-55 years. This chain links TRBV7-9 with TRBJ1-1; D is undetermined. Sequenced material: peripheral blood, taken in a trial of Ad26.COV2.S vaccine versus placebo. The receptor comes from a person between 18 and 65 years old who received the Ad26.COV2.S COVID-19 vaccine or a placebo. Here the CDR3 DNA reads TGTGCCAGCAGCCCGCCTCCTACAAACACTGAAGCTTTCTTT. This translates into CASSPPPTNTEAFF.